This T cell receptor beta chain was found in a study of CD8+ T cells in alopecia areata. Study context: Twice daily, treated patients received 5 to 10 mg of oral tofacitinib.

RNA, once extracted, was reverse transcribed into cDNA for use as the sequencing template. The data were produced by immunoSEQ multiplex PCR, yet TCRdb's version contains in-frame clones alone and is incomplete. The sample has more than 150,000 clones; under 60% are singletons. Indicated treatment: oral pan-JAK inhibitor, 5-10 mg twice daily. The CDR3 loop spans 24 amino acids. Looked up from germline, CDR1 is SGHRS and CDR2 is YFSETQ. V lost 4 bases to trimming and J lost 8 bases, with 48 bases between them. The V call is TRBV5-1, the J call TRBJ1-2, with D possibly being TRBD1 (5 bases). Sequencing used CD8+ T cells sorted from blood, obtained at week 24, from a patient treated with tofacitinib. The TCR comes from a human donor with alopecia areata. For the CDR3, the DNA is TGCGCCAGCAGCCGAGCGCCGGTTGTGACCAGGGAAAGTGCCAGTTTTTTGGAACCACTGGGCTACACCTTC. Amino acid sequence: CASSRAPVVTRESASFLEPLGYTF.